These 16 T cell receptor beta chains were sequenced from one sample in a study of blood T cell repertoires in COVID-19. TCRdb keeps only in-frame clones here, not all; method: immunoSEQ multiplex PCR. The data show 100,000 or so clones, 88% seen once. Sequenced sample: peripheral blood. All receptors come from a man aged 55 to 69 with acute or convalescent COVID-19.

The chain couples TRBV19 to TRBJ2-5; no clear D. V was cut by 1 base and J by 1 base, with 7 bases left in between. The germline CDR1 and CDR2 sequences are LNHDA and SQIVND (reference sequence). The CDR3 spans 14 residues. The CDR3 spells CASSIVHSQETQYF. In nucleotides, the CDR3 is TGTGCCAGTAGTATAGTTCATAGCCAAGAGACCCAGTACTTC.

The CDR3 is CASSPGGAGKYSNQPQHF. The CDR3 DNA follows: TGTGCCAGCTCACCAGGGGGAGCGGGGAAATATAGCAATCAGCCCCAGCATTTT. The rearrangement links TRBV18 to TRBJ1-5; possibly TRBD1 for D (5 bases). Germline V CDR1 and CDR2: KGHSH, LQKENI. The CDR3 loop spans 18 amino acids. V was clipped by 2 bases and J by 0 bases, with 17 bases between them.

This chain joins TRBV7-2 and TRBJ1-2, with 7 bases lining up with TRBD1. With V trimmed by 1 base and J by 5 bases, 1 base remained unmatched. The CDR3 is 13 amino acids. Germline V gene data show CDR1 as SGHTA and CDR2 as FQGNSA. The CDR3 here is CASSLEGQYGYTF. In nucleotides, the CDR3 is TGTGCCAGCAGCTTAGAGGGACAGTATGGCTACACCTTC.

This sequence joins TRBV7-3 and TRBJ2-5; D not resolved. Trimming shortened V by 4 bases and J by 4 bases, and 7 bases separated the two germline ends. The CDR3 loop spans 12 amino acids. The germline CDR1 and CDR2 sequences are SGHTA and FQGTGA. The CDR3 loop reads CASSSLGETQYF. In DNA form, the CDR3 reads TGTGCCAGCAGCTCACTCGGAGAGACCCAGTACTTC.

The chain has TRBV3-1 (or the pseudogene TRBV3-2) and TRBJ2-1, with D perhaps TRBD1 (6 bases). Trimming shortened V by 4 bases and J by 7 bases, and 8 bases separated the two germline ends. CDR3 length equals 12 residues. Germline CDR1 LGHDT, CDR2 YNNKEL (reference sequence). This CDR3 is CASSPGANEQFF. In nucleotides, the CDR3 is TGTGCCAGCAGCCCAGGGGCGAATGAGCAGTTCTTC.

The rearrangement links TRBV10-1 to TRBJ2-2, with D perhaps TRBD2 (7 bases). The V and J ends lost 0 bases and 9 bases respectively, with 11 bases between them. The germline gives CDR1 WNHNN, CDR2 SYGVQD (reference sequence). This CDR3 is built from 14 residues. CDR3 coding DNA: TGCGCCAGCAGTGAGTCGGGGGGGGGCCGGGAGCTGTTTTTT. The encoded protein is CASSESGGGRELFF.

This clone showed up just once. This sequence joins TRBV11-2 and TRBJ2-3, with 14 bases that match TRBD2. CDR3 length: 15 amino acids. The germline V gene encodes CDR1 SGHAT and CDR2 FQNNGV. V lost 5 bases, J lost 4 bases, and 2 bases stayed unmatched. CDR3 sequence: CASSTGLAGADTQYF. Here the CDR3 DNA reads TGTGCCAGCAGCACGGGACTAGCGGGAGCAGATACGCAGTATTTT.

This CDR3 reads CASSRRRDTGELFF. CDR3 sequence (DNA): TGTGCCAGCAGCCGCAGGAGGGACACCGGGGAGCTGTTTTTT. The chain recombines TRBV6-6 with TRBJ2-2, with D tentatively TRBD2 (6 bases). This CDR3 contains 14 residues. The germline CDR1 and CDR2 sequences are MNHNY and SVGAGI (reference sequence). V was shortened by 6 bases and J by 3 bases, with 11 bases between the two germline ends.

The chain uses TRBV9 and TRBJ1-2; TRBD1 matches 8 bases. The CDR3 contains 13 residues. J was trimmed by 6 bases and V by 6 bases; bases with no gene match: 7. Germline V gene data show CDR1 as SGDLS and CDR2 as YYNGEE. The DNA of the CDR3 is TGTGCCAGCAACTTAGGACAGGGCAATGGCTACACCTTC. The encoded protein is CASNLGQGNGYTF.

The DNA of the CDR3 is TGTGCCAGTAGTATAGATCTGTTCACCGGGGAGCTGTTTTTT. This gives the protein CASSIDLFTGELFF. The chain carries TRBV19 and TRBJ2-2; D gene uncertain. Germline CDR1 is LNHDA and CDR2 is SQIVND (reference sequence). Trimming removed 0 bases from V and 4 bases from J, with 6 bases in between. This CDR3 has 14 amino acids.

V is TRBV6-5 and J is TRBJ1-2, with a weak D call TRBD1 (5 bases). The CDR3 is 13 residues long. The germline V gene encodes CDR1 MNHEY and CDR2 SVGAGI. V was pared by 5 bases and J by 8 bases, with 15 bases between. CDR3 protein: CASSPSAGQGYTF. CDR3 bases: TGTGCCAGCAGTCCCTCCGCGGGGCAAGGCTACACCTTC.

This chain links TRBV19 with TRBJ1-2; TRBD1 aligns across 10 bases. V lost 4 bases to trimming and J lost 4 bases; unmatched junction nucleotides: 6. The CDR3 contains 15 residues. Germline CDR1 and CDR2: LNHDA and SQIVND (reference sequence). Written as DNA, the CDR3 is TGTGCCAGTAGTAACCGGGACAGGGGAGCCTATGGCTACACCTTC. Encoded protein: CASSNRDRGAYGYTF.

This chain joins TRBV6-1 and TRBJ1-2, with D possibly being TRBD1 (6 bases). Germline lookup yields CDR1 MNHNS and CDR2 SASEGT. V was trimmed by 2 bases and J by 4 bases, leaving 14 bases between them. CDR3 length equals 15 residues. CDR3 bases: TGTGCCAGCAGTGAATCGGGGGGCCGTTCCTATGGCTACACCTTC. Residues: CASSESGGRSYGYTF.

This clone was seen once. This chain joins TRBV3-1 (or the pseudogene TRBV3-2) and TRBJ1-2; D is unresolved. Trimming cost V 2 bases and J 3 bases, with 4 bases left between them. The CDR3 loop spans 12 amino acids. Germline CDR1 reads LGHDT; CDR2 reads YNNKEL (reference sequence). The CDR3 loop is CASSQSDYGYTF. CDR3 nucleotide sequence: TGTGCCAGCAGCCAATCGGACTATGGCTACACCTTC.

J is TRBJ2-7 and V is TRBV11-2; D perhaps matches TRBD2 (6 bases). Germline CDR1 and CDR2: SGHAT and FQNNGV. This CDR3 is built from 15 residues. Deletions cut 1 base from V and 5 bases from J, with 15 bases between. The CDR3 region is CASSLAGGLVDEQYF. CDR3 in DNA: TGTGCCAGCAGCTTAGCTGGGGGACTGGTGGACGAGCAGTACTTC.

This CDR3 reads CASSLGQNYEQYF. In DNA form, the CDR3 reads TGTGCCAGCAGCCTTGGACAGAACTACGAGCAGTACTTC. The chain carries TRBV3-1 (or the pseudogene TRBV3-2) and TRBJ2-7; D is perhaps TRBD1 (6 bases). V was shortened by 4 bases and J by 3 bases, with 10 bases between the two germline ends. This CDR3 region has 13 residues. Germline CDR1 reads LGHDT; CDR2 reads YNNKEL (reference sequence).